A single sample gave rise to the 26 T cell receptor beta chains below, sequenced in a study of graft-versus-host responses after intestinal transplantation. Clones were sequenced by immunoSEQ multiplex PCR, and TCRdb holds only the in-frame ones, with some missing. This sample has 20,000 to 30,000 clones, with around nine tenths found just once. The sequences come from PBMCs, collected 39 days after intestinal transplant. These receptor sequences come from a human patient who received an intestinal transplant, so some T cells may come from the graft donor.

The CDR3: CASSLRQGAGELFF. CDR3 sequence (DNA): TGCGCCAGCAGCCTACGACAGGGGGCCGGGGAGCTGTTTTTT. The gene calls are TRBV4-1 and TRBJ2-2, with 9 nucleotides matching TRBD1. The CDR3 length is 14 residues. Germline assignment: CDR1 MGHRA and CDR2 YSYEKL. V lost 4 bases to trimming and J lost 6 bases; unmatched junction nucleotides: 3.

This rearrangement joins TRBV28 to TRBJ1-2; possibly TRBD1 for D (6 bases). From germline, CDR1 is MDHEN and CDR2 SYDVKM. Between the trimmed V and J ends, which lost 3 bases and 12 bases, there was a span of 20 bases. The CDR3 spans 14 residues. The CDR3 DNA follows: TGTGCCAGCAGTTTGGCGGGGGCAGAGAGTCCGGACACCTTC. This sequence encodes CASSLAGAESPDTF.

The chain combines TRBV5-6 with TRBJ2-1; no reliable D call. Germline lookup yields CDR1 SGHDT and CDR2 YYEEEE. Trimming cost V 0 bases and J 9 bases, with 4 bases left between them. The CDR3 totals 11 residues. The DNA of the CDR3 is TGTGCCAGCAGCTTGGGATCTGAGCAGTTCTTC. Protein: CASSLGSEQFF.

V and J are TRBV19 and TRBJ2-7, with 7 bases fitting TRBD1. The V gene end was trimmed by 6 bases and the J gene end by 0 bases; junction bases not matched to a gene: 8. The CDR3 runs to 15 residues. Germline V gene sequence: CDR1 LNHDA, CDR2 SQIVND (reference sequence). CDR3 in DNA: TGTGCCAGTAGGATGGGTTCAGGGGGCTCCTACGAGCAGTACTTC. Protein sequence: CASRMGSGGSYEQYF.

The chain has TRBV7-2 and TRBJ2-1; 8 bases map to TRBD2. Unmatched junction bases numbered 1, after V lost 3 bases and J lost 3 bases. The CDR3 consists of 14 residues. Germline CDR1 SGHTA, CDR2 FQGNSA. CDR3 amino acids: CASSFREGYNEQFF. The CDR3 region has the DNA TGTGCCAGCAGCTTCCGGGAGGGCTACAATGAGCAGTTCTTC.

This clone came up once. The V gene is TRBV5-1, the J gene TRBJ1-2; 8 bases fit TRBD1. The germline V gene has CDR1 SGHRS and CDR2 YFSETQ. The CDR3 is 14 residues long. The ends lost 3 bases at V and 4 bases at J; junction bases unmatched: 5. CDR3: CASSWRTGTYGYTF. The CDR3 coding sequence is TGCGCCAGCAGCTGGAGGACAGGGACCTATGGCTACACCTTC.

The CDR3 is CASSHIPRDRSGYTF. DNA of the CDR3: TGTGCCAGCTCACACATCCCCCGAGACAGGAGTGGCTACACCTTC. The chain uses TRBV18 and TRBJ1-2; perhaps TRBD1 as D (6 bases). The CDR3 runs 15 residues. Germline V gives CDR1 KGHSH, CDR2 LQKENI. Trimming took off 4 bases at V and 7 bases at J, with 19 bases between the two ends.

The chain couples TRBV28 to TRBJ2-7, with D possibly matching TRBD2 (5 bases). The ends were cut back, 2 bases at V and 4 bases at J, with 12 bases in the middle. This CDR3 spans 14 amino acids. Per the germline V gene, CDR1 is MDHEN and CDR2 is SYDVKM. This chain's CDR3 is CASSLKGAIYEQYF. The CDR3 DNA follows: TGTGCCAGCAGTTTAAAGGGAGCTATTTACGAGCAGTACTTC.

The CDR3 DNA reads as TGTGCCAGCAGCCTGGACACCCTAAGCTCCTACGAGCAGTACTTC. It codes for CASSLDTLSSYEQYF. The rearrangement joins TRBV5-5 to TRBJ2-7; perhaps TRBD1 as D (5 bases). The CDR3 sequence is 15 residues long. Germline V gene data show CDR1 as SGHKS and CDR2 as YYEKEE (reference sequence). Trimming stripped 4 bases from V and 0 bases from J, with 14 bases between.

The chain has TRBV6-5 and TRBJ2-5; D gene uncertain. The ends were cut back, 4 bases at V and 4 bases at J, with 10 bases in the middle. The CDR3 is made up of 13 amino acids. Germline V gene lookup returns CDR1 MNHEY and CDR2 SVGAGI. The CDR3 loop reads CASSSNLGETQYF. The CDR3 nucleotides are TGTGCCAGCAGTTCGAATCTAGGAGAGACCCAGTACTTC.

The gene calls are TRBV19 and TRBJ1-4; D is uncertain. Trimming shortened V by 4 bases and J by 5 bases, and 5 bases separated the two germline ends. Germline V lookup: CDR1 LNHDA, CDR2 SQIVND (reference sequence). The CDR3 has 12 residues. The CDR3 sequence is CASSNGNEKLFF. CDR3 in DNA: TGTGCCAGTAGTAACGGGAATGAAAAACTGTTTTTT.

DNA for the CDR3: TGTGCCAGCAGCCAGTTCCCCCCTAGCGGGAGCGGGAGATACGAGCAGTACTTC. Protein sequence: CASSQFPPSGSGRYEQYF. The rearrangement joins TRBV14 to TRBJ2-7; 10 bases are shared with TRBD2. The CDR3 is 18 residues long. Trimming took 3 bases from V and 4 from J; bases not matched to a gene: 15. CDR1 and CDR2 from the germline V gene are SGHDN and FVKESK.

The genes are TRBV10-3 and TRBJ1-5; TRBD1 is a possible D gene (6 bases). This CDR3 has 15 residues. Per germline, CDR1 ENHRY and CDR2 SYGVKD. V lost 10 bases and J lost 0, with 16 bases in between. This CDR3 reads CATLPDRGSNQPQHF. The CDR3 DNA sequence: TGTGCCACCCTACCGGACAGAGGTAGCAATCAGCCCCAGCATTTT.

CDR3 protein: CASSLTLYNEQFF. DNA of the CDR3: TGTGCCAGCAGCTTGACTTTATACAATGAGCAGTTCTTC. V gene TRBV5-4 combines with J gene TRBJ2-1; D not certain. There are 13 residues in the CDR3. Germline lookup yields CDR1 SGHNT and CDR2 YYREEE (reference sequence). Trimming took 1 base from V and 4 from J, leaving 6 bases between them.

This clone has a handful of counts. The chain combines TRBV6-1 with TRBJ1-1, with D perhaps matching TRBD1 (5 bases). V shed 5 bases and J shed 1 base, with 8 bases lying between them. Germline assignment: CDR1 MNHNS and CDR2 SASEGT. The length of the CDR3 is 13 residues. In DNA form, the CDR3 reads TGTGCCAGCAGTAGAACAGGGAACACTGAAGCTTTCTTT. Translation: CASSRTGNTEAFF.

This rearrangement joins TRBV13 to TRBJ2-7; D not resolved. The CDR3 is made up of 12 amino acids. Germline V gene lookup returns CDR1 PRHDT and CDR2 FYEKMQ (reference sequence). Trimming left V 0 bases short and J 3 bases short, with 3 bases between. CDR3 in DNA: TGTGCCAGCAGCTTAGGCCTCTACGAGCAGTACTTC. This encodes CASSLGLYEQYF.

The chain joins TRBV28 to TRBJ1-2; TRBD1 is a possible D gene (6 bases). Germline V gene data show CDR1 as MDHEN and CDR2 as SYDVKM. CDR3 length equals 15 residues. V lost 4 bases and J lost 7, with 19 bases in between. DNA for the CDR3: TGTGCCAGCAGTTGGCAGGGGTCTACCTATTTTGGCTACACCTTC. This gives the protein CASSWQGSTYFGYTF.

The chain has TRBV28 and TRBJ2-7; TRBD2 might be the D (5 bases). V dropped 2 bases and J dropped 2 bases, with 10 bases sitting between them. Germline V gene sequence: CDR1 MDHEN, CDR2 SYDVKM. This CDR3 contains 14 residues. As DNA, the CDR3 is TGTGCCAGCAGTTTAGAGGGAGAGACCTACGAGCAGTACTTC. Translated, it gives CASSLEGETYEQYF.

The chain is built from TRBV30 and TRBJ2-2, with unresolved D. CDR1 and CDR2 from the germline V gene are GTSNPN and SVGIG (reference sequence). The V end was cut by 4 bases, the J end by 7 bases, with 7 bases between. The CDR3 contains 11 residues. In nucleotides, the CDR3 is TGTGCCTGGACCTCGATCGGGGAGCTGTTTTTT. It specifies CAWTSIGELFF.

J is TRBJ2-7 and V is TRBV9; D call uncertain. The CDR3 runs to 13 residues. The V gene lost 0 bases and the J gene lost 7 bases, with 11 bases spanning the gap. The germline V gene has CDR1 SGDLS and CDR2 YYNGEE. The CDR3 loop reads CASSVAGGGEQYF. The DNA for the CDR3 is TGTGCCAGCAGCGTAGCGGGTGGTGGAGAGCAGTACTTC.

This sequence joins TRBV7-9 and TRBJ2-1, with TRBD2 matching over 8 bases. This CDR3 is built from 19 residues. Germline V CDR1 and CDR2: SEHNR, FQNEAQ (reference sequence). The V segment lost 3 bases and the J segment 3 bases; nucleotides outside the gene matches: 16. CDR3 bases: TGTGCCAGCAGCTTTCCCCCAATTGTAGCGGGATCCCTCTACAATGAGCAGTTCTTC. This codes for CASSFPPIVAGSLYNEQFF.

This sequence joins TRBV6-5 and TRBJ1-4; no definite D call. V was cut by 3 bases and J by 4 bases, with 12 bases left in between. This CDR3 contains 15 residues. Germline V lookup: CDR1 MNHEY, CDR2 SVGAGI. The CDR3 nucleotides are TGTGCCAGCAGTTATGGTTTCGGGGATAATGAAAAACTGTTTTTT. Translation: CASSYGFGDNEKLFF.

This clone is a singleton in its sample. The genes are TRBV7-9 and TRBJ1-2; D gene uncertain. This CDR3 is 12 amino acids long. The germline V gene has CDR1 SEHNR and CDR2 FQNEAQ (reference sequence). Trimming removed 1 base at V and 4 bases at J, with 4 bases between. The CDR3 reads CASSLGGYGYTF. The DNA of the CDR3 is TGTGCCAGCAGCTTAGGGGGCTATGGCTACACCTTC.

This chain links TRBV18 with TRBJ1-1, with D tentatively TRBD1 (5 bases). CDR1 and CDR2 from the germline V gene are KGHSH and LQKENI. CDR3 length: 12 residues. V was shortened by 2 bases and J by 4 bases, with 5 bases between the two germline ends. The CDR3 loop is CASSPGTTEAFF. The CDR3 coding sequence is TGTGCCAGCTCACCAGGGACCACTGAAGCTTTCTTT.

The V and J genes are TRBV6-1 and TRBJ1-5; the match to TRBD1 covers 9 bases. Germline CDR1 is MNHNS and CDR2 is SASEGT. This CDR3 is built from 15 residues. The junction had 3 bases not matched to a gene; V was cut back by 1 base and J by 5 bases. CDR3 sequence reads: CASSEDRDRDQPQHF. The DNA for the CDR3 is TGTGCCAGCAGTGAAGATAGGGACAGGGATCAGCCCCAGCATTTT.

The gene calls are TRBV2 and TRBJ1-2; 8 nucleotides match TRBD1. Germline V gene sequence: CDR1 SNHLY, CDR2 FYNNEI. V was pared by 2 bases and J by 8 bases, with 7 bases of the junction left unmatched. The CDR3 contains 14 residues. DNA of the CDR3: TGTGCCAGCAGTGAAAGGCTCGACAGGGGAGGCTACACCTTC. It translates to CASSERLDRGGYTF. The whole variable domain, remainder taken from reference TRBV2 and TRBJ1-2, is EPEVTQTPSHQVTQMGQEVILRCVPISNHLYFYWYRQILGQKVEFLVSFYNNEISEKSEIFDDQFSVERPDGSNFTLKIRSTKLEDSAMYFCASSERLDRGGYTFGSGTRLTVV.